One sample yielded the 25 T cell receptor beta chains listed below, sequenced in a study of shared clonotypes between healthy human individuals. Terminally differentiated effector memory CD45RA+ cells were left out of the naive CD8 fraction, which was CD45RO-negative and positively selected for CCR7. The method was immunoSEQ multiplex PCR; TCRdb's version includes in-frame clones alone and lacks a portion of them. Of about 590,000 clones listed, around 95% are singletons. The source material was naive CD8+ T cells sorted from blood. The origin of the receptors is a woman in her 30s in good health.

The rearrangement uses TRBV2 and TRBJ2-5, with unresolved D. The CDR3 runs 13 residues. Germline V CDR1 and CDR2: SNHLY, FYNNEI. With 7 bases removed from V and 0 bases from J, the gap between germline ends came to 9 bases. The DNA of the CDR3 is TGTGCCAGCAAAGGGCAGAACCAAGAGACCCAGTACTTC. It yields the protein CASKGQNQETQYF.

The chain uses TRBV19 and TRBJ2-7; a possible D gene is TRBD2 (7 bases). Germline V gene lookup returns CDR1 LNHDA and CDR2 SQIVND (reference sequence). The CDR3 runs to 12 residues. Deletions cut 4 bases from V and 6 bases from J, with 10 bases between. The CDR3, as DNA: TGTGCCAGTAGTACGGGGGGCCGCGAGCAGTACTTC. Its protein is CASSTGGREQYF. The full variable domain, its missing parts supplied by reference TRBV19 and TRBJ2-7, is DGGITQSPKYLFRKEGQNVTLSCEQNLNHDAMYWYRQDPGQGLRLIYYSQIVNDFQKGDIAEGYSVSREKKESFPLTVTSAQKNPTAFYLCASSTGGREQYFGPGTRLTVT.

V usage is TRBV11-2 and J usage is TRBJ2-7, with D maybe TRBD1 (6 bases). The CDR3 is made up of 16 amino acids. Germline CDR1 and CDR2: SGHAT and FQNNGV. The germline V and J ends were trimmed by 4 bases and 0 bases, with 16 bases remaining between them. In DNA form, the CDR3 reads TGTGCCAGCAGCTCCTTCACCCAGGGGAGCTCCTACGAGCAGTACTTC. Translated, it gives CASSSFTQGSSYEQYF. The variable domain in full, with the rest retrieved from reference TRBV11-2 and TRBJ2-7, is EAGVAQSPRYKIIEKRQSVAFWCNPISGHATLYWYQQILGQGPKLLIQFQNNGVVDDSQLPKDRFSAERLKGVDSTLKIQPAKLEDSAVYLCASSSFTQGSSYEQYFGPGTRLTVT.

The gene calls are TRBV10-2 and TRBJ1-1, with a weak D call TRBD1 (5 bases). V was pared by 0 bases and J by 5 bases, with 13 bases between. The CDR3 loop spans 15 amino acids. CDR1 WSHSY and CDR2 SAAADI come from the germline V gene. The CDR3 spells CASSESWGGRTEAFF. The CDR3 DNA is TGCGCCAGCAGTGAGTCTTGGGGGGGTCGGACTGAAGCTTTCTTT.

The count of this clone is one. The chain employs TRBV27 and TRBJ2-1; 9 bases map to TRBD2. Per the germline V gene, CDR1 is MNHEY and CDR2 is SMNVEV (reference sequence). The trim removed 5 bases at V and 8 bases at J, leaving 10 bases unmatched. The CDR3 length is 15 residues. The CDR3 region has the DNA TGTGCCAGCAGTATCCTCACTAGACTAGCGGATGAGCAGTTCTTC. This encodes CASSILTRLADEQFF.

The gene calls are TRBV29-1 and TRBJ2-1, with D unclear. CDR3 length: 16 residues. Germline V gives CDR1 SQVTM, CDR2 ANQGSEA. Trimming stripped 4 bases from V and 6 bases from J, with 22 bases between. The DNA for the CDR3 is TGCAGCGTTGCTCTGGATTGGGCAACACCTCTCAATGAGCAGTTCTTC. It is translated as CSVALDWATPLNEQFF.

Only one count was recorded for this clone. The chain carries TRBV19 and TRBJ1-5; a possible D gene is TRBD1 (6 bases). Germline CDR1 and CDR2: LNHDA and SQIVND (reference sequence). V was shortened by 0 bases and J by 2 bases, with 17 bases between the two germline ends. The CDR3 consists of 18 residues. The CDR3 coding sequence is TGTGCCAGTAGTATAGATCTAGAGGGGGGGGGCGGCAATCAGCCCCAGCATTTT. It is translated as CASSIDLEGGGGNQPQHF.

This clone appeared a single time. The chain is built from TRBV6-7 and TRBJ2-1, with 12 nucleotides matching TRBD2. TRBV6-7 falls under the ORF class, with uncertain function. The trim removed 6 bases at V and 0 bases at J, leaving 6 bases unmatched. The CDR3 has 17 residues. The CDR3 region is CASRLAGGTSSYNEQFF. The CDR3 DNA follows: TGTGCCAGCAGACTAGCGGGAGGAACTAGCTCCTACAATGAGCAGTTCTTC.

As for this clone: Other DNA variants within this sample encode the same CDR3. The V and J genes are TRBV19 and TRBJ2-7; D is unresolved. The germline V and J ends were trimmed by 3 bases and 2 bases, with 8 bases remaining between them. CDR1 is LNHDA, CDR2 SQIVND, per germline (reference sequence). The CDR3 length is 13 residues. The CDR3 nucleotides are TGTGCCAGTAGTATTACTGGGGCCTACGAGCAGTACTTC. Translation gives CASSITGAYEQYF.

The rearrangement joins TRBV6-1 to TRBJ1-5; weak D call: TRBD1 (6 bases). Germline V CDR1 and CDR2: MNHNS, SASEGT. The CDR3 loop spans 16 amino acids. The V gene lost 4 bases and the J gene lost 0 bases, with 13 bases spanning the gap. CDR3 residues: CASSADRIYSNQPQHF. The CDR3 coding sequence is TGTGCCAGCAGTGCTGACAGGATATATAGCAATCAGCCCCAGCATTTT.

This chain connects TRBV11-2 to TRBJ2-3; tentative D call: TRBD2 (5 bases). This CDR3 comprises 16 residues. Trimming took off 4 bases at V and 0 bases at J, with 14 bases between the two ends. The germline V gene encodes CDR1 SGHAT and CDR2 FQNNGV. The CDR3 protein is CASSSRVSGSTDTQYF. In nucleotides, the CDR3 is TGTGCCAGCAGCTCTAGGGTGAGCGGAAGCACAGATACGCAGTATTTT.

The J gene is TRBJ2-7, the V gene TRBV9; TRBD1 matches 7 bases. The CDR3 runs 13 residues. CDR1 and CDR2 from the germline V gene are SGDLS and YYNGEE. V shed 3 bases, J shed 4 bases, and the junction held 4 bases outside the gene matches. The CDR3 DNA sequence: TGTGCCAGCAGCGGACAGGGAAGGTACGAGCAGTACTTC. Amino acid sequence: CASSGQGRYEQYF.

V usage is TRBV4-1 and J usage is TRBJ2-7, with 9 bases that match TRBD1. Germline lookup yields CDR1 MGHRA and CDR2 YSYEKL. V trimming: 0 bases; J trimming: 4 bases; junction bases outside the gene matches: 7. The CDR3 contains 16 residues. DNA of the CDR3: TGCGCCAGCAGCCAAGATAAGGGACAGGGCTTTTACGAGCAGTACTTC. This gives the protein CASSQDKGQGFYEQYF.

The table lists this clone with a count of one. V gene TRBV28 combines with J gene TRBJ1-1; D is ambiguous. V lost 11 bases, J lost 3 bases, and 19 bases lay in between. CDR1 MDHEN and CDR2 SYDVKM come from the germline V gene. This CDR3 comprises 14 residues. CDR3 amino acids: CASQLGSTYTEAFF. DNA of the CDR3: TGTGCCTCCCAACTGGGGTCAACTTACACTGAAGCTTTCTTT.

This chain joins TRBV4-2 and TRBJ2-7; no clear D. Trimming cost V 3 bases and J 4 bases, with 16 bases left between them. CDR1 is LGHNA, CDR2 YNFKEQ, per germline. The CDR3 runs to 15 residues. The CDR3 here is CASSQLAEGPYEQYF. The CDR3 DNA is TGTGCCAGCAGCCAGCTCGCCGAAGGTCCTTACGAGCAGTACTTC.

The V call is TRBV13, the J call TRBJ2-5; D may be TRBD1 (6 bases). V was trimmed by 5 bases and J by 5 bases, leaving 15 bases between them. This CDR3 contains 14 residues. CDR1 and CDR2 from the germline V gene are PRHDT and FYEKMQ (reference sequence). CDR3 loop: CASSGIQGRETQYF. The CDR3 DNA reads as TGTGCCAGCAGCGGCATACAGGGTCGGGAGACCCAGTACTTC. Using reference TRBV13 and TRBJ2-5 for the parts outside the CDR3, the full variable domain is AAGVIQSPRHLIKEKRETATLKCYPIPRHDTVYWYQQGPGQDPQFLISFYEKMQSDKGSIPDRFSAQQFSDYHSELNMSSLELGDSALYFCASSGIQGRETQYFGPGTRLLVL.

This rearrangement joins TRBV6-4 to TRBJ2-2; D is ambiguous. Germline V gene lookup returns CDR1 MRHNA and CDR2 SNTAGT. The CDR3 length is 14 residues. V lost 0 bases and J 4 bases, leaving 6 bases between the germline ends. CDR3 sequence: CASSDSWGTGELFF. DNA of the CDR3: TGTGCCAGCAGTGACTCGTGGGGCACCGGGGAGCTGTTTTTT.

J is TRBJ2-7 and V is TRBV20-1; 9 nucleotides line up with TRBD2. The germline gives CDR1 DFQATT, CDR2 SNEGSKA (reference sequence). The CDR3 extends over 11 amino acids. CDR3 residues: CSGTSLEEQYF. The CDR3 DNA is TGCAGCGGGACTAGCCTTGAGGAGCAGTACTTC.

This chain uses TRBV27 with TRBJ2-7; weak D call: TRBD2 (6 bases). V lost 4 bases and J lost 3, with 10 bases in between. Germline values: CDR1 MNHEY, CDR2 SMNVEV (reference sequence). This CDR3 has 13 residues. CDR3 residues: CASSYGSLYEQYF. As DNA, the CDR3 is TGTGCCAGCAGTTACGGGAGTCTCTACGAGCAGTACTTC.

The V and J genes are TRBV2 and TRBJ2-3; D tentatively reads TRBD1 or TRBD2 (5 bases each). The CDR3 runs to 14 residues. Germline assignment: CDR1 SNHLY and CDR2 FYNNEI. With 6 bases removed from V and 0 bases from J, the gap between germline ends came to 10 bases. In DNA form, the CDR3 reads TGTGCCAGCAGGGGGGAGCCTAGCACAGATACGCAGTATTTT. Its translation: CASRGEPSTDTQYF.

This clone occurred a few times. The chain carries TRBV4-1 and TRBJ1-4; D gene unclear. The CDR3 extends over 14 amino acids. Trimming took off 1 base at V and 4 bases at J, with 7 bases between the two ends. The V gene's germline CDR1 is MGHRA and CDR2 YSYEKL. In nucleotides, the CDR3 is TGCGCCAGCAGCCAAGGGCCGCTTAATGAAAAACTGTTTTTT. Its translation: CASSQGPLNEKLFF.

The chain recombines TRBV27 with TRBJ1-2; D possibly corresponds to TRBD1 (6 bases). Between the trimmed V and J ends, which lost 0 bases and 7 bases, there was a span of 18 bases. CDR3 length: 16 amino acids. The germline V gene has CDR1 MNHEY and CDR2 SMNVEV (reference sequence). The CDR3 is CASSLSMGTPWVGYTF. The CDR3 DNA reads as TGTGCCAGCAGTTTATCGATGGGGACACCGTGGGTTGGCTACACCTTC.

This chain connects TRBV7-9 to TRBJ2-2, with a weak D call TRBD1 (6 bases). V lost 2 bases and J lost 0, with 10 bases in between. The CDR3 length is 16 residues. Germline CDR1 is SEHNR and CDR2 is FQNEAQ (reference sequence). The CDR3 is CASSLPGQTNTGELFF. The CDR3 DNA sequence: TGTGCCAGCAGCTTACCGGGACAAACGAACACCGGGGAGCTGTTTTTT.

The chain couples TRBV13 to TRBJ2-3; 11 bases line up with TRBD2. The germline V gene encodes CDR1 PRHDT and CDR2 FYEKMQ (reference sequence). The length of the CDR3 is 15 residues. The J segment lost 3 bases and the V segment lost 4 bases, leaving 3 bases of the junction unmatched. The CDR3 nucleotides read TGTGCCAGCAGCTCTGTAGCGGGAGGGACAGATACGCAGTATTTT. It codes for CASSSVAGGTDTQYF.

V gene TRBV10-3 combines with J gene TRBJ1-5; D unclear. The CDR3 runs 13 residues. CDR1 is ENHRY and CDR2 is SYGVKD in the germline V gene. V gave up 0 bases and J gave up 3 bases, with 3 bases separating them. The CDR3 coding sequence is TGTGCCATCAGTGAGTCGGCCAATCAGCCCCAGCATTTT. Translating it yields CAISESANQPQHF.